This record looks at one T cell receptor (beta chain) sequence and its context. No antigen is known for it. These data belong to a study of OX40 agonist ivuxolimab in advanced cancers. Study overall: Given to patients was ivuxolimab, an agonistic anti-OX40 (CD134) antibody.

CDR1 and CDR2 from the germline V gene are SEHNR and FQNEAQ (reference sequence). This CDR3 comprises 14 residues. Prior autoimmune disease or systemic immunosuppression barred patients. General study findings and limits: CD4+ T cells averaged fewer expanded clones than CD8+ T cells. Clones of CD4+ and CD8+ blood T cells grew by week 6 at doses of 0.1 to 3.0 mg/kg.

The method was immunoSEQ multiplex PCR; TCRdb's version includes in-frame clones alone and lacks a portion of them. The sample has tens of thousands of clones, 86% seen once. The specimen was CD4+ or CD8+ T cells sorted from blood, collected in a trial of the OX40 agonist ivuxolimab. The rearrangement links TRBV7-9 to TRBJ2-5; TRBD1 matches at 7 bases. With the DNA end fitting TRBJ2-7 better, the J assignment may be wrong. The sequence was collected from an adult with an advanced solid tumor such as melanoma, head and neck, liver or kidney cancer. In DNA, the CDR3 is TGTGCCAGCAGCTTGGGACAGAACTCCTACGAGCAGTACTTC. Translated, it gives CASSLGQNSYEQYF.